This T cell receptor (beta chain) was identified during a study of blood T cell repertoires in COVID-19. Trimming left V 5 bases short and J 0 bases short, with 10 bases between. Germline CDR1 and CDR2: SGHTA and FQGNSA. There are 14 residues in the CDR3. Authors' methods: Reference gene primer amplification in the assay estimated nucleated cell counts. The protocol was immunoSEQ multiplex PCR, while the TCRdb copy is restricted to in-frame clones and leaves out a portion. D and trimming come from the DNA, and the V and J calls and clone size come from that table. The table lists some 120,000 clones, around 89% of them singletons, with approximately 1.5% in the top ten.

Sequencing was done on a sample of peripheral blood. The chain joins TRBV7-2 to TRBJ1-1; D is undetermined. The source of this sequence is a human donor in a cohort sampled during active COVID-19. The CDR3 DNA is TGTGCCAGCAGCCTACAGACCATGAACACTGAAGCTTTCTTT. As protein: CASSLQTMNTEAFF.